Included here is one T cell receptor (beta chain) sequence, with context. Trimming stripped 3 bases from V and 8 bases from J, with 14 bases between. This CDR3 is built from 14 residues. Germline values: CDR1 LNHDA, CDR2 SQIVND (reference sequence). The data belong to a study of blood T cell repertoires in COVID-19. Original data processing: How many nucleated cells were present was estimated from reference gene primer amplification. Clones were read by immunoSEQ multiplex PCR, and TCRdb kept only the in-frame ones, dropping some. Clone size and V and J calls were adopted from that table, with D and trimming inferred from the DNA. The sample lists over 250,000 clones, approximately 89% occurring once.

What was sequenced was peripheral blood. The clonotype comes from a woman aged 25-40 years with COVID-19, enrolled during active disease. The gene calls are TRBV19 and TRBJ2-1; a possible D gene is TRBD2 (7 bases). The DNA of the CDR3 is TGTGCCAGTAGTATTCTAGCGGAGGGGGATGAGCAGTTCTTC. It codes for CASSILAEGDEQFF.